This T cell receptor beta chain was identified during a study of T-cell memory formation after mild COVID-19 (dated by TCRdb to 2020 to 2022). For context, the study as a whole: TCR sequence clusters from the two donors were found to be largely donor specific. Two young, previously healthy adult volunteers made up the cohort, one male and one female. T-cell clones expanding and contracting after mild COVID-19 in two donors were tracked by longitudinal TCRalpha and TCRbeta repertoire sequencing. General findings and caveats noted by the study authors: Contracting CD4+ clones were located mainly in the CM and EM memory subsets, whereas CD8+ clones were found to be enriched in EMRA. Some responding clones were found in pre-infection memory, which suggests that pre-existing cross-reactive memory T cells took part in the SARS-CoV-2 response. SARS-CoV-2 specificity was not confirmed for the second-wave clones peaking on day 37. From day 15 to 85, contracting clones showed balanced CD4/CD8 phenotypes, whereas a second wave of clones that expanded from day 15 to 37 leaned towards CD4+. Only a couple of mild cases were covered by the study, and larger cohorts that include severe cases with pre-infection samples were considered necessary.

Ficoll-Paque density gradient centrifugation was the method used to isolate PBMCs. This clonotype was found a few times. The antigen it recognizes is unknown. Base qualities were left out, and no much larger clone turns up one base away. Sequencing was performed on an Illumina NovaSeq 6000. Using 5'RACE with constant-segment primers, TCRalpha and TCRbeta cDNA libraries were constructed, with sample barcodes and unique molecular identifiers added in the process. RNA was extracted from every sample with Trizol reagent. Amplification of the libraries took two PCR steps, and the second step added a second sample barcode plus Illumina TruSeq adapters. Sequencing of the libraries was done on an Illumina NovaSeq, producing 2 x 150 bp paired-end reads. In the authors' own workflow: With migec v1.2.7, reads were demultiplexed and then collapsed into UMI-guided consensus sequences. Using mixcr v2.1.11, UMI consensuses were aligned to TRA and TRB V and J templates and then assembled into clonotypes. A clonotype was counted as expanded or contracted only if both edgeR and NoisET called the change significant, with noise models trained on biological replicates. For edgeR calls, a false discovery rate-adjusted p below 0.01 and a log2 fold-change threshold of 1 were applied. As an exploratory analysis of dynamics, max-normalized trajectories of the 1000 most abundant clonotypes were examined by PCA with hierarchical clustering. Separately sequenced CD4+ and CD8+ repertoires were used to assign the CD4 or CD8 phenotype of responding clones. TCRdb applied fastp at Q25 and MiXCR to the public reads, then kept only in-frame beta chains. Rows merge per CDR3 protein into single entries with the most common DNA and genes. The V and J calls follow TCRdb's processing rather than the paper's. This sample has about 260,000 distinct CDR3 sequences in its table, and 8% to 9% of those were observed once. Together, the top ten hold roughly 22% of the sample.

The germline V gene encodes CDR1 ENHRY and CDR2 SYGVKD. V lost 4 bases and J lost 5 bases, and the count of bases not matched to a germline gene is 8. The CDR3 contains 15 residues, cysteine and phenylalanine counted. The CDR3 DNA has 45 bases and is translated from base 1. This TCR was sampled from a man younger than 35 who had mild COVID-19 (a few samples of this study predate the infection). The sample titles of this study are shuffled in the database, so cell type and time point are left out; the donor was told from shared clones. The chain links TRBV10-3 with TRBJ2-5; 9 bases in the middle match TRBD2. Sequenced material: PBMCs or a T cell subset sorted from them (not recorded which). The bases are TGTGCCATCAGTGCCGGCGGGGGGGCTAGGGAGACCCAGTACTTC. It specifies CAISAGGGARETQYF.